The 23 T cell receptor beta chains in this list originate from one sample, sequenced in a study of blood T cell repertoires in COVID-19. The assay was immunoSEQ multiplex PCR, and TCRdb's table has in-frame clones only and misses some. The table lists some 220,000 clones, about three quarters of them singletons, with 7.2% in the top ten. Sequenced: peripheral blood. Receptors originate from a woman in her 70s with acute or convalescent COVID-19.

V gene TRBV19 combines with J gene TRBJ1-5; D is perhaps TRBD1 (5 bases). Trimming stripped 1 base from V and 0 bases from J, with 7 bases between. The CDR3 spans 15 residues. Germline CDR1 reads LNHDA; CDR2 reads SQIVND (reference sequence). The DNA for the CDR3 is TGTGCCAGTAGTATAGGAGGACATAGCAATCAGCCCCAGCATTTT. Protein: CASSIGGHSNQPQHF.

This chain uses TRBV24-1 with TRBJ1-1, with 7 nucleotides matching TRBD1. The CDR3 has 13 amino acids. CDR1 is KGHDR and CDR2 is SFDVKD in the germline V gene. With 9 bases clipped from V and 4 bases from J, the junction kept 7 bases outside the gene matches. The CDR3 DNA sequence: TGTGCCACCCGGGGAACAGGGGTCACTGAAGCTTTCTTT. Amino acid sequence: CATRGTGVTEAFF.

This clone was detected only a few times. Here the CDR3 DNA reads TGTGCCAGCGAGACAGCTACTAATCAGCCCCAGCATTTT. Its protein is CASETATNQPQHF. The genes are TRBV28 and TRBJ1-5; tentative D call: TRBD1 (5 bases). CDR1 is MDHEN, CDR2 SYDVKM, per germline. The V end lost 8 bases, the J end lost 4 bases, and 12 bases lay between the germline ends. CDR3 length equals 13 residues.

The chain combines TRBV5-8 with TRBJ2-7; tentatively, D is TRBD2 (5 bases). The CDR3 loop spans 13 amino acids. The germline V gene encodes CDR1 SGHTS and CDR2 YDEGEE. The V and J ends lost 5 bases and 4 bases respectively, with 13 bases between them. The CDR3 DNA follows: TGTGCCAGCAGTTCCGGACGGGATTACGAGCAGTACGTC. Its protein product is CASSSGRDYEQYV.

This clone was found a few times. The chain carries TRBV30 and TRBJ2-2; possibly TRBD1 for D (6 bases). In germline, CDR1 is GTSNPN, CDR2 SVGIG (reference sequence). The CDR3 runs 15 residues. V was trimmed by 0 bases and J by 7 bases, leaving 15 bases between them. CDR3 region: CAWSVRGGFVGELFF. CDR3 sequence (DNA): TGTGCCTGGAGTGTAAGAGGGGGATTCGTCGGGGAGCTGTTTTTT.

This clone was seen a few times. This chain joins TRBV20-1 and TRBJ1-3; the D is unclear. V shed 3 bases and J shed 2 bases, with 8 bases lying between them. This CDR3 comprises 13 residues. Germline lookup yields CDR1 DFQATT and CDR2 SNEGSKA (reference sequence). The CDR3 reads CSASAGAGNTIYF. The CDR3 DNA sequence: TGCAGTGCTAGTGCCGGGGCTGGAAACACCATATATTTT.

The chain carries TRBV27 and TRBJ2-4, with TRBD2 as a possible D gene (5 bases). V lost 5 bases, J lost 2 bases, and 16 bases lay in between. Germline V lookup: CDR1 MNHEY, CDR2 SMNVEV (reference sequence). There are 16 residues in the CDR3. CDR3 in DNA: TGTGCCAGCAGTCCTCGACTCGGGGAAACCAAAAACATTCAGTACTTC. Its translation is CASSPRLGETKNIQYF.

The chain couples TRBV3-1 (or the pseudogene TRBV3-2) to TRBJ2-5, with 10 bases that match TRBD1. V lost 4 bases and J lost 4; bases outside the gene matches: 6. Germline-derived CDR1 and CDR2 are LGHDT and YNNKEL (reference sequence). The CDR3 loop spans 15 amino acids. This CDR3 reads CASSPNRQGAETQYF. CDR3 coding DNA: TGTGCCAGCAGCCCAAACCGACAGGGGGCAGAGACCCAGTACTTC.

The rearrangement joins TRBV4-3 to TRBJ2-7; TRBD1 aligns across 10 bases. The junction had 10 bases not matched to a gene; V was cut back by 4 bases and J by 4 bases. Germline loops: CDR1 LGHNA, CDR2 YSLEER. This CDR3 is built from 16 residues. This CDR3 is CASSPTLGQGGYEQYF. The CDR3 DNA reads TGCGCCAGCAGCCCAACGCTAGGACAGGGGGGATACGAGCAGTACTTC.

V and J are TRBV6-1 and TRBJ1-6; D call uncertain. The CDR3 covers 12 residues. Germline V gene data show CDR1 as MNHNS and CDR2 as SASEGT. V shed 2 bases and J shed 10 bases, with 6 bases lying between them. CDR3 in amino acids: CASSESGSPLHF. The CDR3 nucleotides read TGTGCCAGCAGTGAATCGGGATCACCCCTCCACTTT.

The chain couples TRBV12-3 or TRBV12-4 to TRBJ2-7; weak D call: TRBD1 (6 bases). V was pared by 3 bases and J by 2 bases, with 8 bases between. The CDR3 runs to 13 residues. DNA for the CDR3: TGTGCCAGCAGTTTCGACAGGCCCTACGAGCAGTACTTC. This translates into CASSFDRPYEQYF.

The chain uses TRBV5-8 and TRBJ1-5; the D gene is possibly TRBD1 (6 bases). The CDR3 contains 15 residues. Deletions cut 5 bases from V and 3 bases from J, with 15 bases between. In germline, CDR1 is SGHTS, CDR2 YDEGEE. For the CDR3, the DNA is TGTGCCAGCAGTTACGGCGACAGGTACAATCAGCCCCAGCATTTT. Residues: CASSYGDRYNQPQHF.

CDR3 nucleotides: TGTGCCACTCGACCGGGGGGTAGCGGCTCCTACAATGAGCAGTTCTTC. This codes for CATRPGGSGSYNEQFF. This chain joins TRBV24-1 and TRBJ2-1, with 7 bases identical to TRBD2. The CDR3 extends over 16 amino acids. From germline, CDR1 is KGHDR and CDR2 SFDVKD. The V and J ends lost 10 bases and 0 bases, in that order; junction bases with no gene match: 11.

The chain links TRBV29-1 to TRBJ1-4; D is possibly TRBD1 (6 bases). Trimming pared 5 bases from V and 0 bases from J, leaving 16 bases between. This CDR3 has 16 residues. Germline loops: CDR1 SQVTM, CDR2 ANQGSEA. CDR3 coding DNA: TGCAGCGTTCAGGCAGGAAGGGGGACAACTAATGAAAAACTGTTTTTT. Its translation is CSVQAGRGTTNEKLFF.

This chain links TRBV18 with TRBJ2-5; weak D call: TRBD1 (6 bases). The germline V gene encodes CDR1 KGHSH and CDR2 LQKENI. V dropped 2 bases and J dropped 0 bases, with 10 bases sitting between them. The CDR3 runs to 15 residues. CDR3 amino acids: CASSPRPGDQETQYF. The CDR3 DNA is TGTGCCAGCTCACCAAGGCCAGGGGACCAAGAGACCCAGTACTTC.

The V and J genes are TRBV18 and TRBJ1-1; perhaps TRBD1 as D (5 bases). V was trimmed by 0 bases and J by 3 bases, leaving 11 bases between them. Per the germline V gene, CDR1 is KGHSH and CDR2 is LQKENI. This CDR3 is 15 amino acids long. For the CDR3, the DNA is TGTGCCAGCTCACCACCGTCCGGGGGGGACACTGAAGCTTTCTTT. This codes for CASSPPSGGDTEAFF.

In this sample, this clone turned up once. The V and J genes are TRBV30 and TRBJ2-3; a possible D gene is TRBD1 (7 bases). Looked up from germline, CDR1 is GTSNPN and CDR2 is SVGIG (reference sequence). Trimming removed 8 bases at V and 3 bases at J, with 15 bases between. This CDR3 is 13 amino acids long. DNA of the CDR3: TGTGCCCTGACAGGGACTCGAACAGATACGCAGTATTTT. Amino acids: CALTGTRTDTQYF.

The J gene is TRBJ2-2, the V gene TRBV23-1; 8 bases map to TRBD1. TRBV23-1 is an ORF, with its function uncertain. Trimming cost V 10 bases and J 0 bases; bases outside gene matches: 16. The CDR3 runs 18 residues. CDR3 region: CATHDSDRATANTGELFF. The CDR3 DNA reads TGCGCCACTCATGATTCGGACAGGGCCACGGCGAACACCGGGGAGCTGTTTTTT.

The chain employs TRBV6-6 and TRBJ2-1; 9 bases agree with TRBD2. Per the germline V gene, CDR1 is MNHNY and CDR2 is SVGAGI (reference sequence). V lost 5 bases, J lost 5 bases, and 13 bases stayed unmatched. The CDR3 has 17 amino acids. This CDR3 is CASSPPLRGGLNNEQFF. The DNA for the CDR3 is TGTGCCAGCAGTCCGCCCCTGCGGGGGGGCCTCAACAATGAGCAGTTCTTC.

This chain links TRBV7-8 with TRBJ2-2, with 12 bases identical to TRBD2. CDR3 length equals 16 residues. CDR1 is SGHVS, CDR2 FQNEAQ, per germline. Germline trimming cut 5 bases from V and 3 bases from J; bases unmatched to any gene: 4. This CDR3 is CASSTLAGGDTGELFF. The CDR3 DNA sequence: TGTGCCAGCAGCACCCTAGCGGGGGGGGACACCGGGGAGCTGTTTTTT.

The chain employs TRBV18 and TRBJ2-7; TRBD2 matches at 8 bases. Germline lookup yields CDR1 KGHSH and CDR2 LQKENI. Germline trimming cut 3 bases from V and 2 bases from J; bases unmatched to any gene: 6. The CDR3 loop spans 15 amino acids. The CDR3 loop is CASSPSGTRAYEQYF. The CDR3 DNA reads TGTGCCAGCTCACCGTCTGGGACTAGAGCCTACGAGCAGTACTTC.

The CDR3 DNA reads as TGTGCCAGCAAGGAGGGGGCAGGGGCGGAGGGCTACACCTTC. Translated, it gives CASKEGAGAEGYTF. V gene TRBV6-5 combines with J gene TRBJ1-2, with 7 bases aligning to TRBD1. The V gene end was trimmed by 7 bases and the J gene end by 8 bases; junction bases not matched to a gene: 13. CDR3 length: 14 residues. Germline CDR1 is MNHEY and CDR2 is SVGAGI.

V is TRBV5-1 and J is TRBJ2-1; the D gene is possibly TRBD2 (5 bases). The CDR3 is 13 amino acids. Trimming took 0 bases from V and 7 from J, leaving 8 bases between them. From germline, CDR1 is SGHRS and CDR2 YFSETQ. The CDR3 DNA follows: TGCGCCAGCAGCTTGGGCAGAGGGAATGAGCAGTTCTTC. Residues: CASSLGRGNEQFF.